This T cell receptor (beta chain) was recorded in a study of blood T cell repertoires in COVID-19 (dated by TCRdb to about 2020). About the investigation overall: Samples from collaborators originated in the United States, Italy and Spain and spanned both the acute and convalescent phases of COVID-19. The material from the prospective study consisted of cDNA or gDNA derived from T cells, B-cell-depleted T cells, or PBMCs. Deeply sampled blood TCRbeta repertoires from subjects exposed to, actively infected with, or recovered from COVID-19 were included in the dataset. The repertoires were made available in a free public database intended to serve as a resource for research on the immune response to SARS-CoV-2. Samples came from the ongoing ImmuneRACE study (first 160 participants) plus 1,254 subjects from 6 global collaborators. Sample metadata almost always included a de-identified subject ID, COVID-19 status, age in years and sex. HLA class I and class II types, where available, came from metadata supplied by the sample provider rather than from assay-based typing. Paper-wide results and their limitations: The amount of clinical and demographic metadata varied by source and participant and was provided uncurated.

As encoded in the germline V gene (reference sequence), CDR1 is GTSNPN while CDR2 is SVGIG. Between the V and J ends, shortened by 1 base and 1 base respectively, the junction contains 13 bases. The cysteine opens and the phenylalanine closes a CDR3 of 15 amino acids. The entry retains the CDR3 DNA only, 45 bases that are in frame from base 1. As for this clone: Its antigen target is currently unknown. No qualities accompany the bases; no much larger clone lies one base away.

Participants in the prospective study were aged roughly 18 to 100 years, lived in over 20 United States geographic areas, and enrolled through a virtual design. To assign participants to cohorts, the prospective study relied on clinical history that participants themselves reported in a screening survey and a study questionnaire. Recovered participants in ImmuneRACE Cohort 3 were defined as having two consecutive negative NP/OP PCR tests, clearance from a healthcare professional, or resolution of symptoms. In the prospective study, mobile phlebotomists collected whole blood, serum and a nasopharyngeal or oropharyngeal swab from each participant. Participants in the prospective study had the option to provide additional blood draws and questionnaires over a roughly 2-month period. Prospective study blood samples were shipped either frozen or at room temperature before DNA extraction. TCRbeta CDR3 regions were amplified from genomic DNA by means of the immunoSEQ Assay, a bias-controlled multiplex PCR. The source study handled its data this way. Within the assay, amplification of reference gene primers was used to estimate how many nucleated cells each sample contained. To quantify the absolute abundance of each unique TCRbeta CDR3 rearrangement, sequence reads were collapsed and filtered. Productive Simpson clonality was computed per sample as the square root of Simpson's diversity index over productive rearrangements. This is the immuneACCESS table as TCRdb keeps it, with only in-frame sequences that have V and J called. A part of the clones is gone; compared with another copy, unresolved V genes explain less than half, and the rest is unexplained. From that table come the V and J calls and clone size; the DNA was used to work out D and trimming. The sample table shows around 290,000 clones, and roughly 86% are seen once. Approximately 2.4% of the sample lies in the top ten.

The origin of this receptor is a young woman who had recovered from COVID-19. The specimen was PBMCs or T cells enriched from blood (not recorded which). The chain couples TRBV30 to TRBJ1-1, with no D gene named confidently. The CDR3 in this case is CAWSATTSWNTEAFF. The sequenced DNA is TGTGCCTGGAGTGCAACCACTTCTTGGAACACTGAAGCTTTCTTT.